These 7 T cell receptor beta chains were all obtained from the same sample, sequenced in a study of T cell responses to AZD1222 COVID-19 vaccine. TCRdb's table, derived via immunoSEQ multiplex PCR, lists solely in-frame clones and lacks some. Of 85,000 to 90,000 clones listed, about 89% are singletons. This specimen consisted of peripheral blood, obtained 28 days after the second AZD1222 dose. All receptors come from an adult who received the AZD1222 COVID-19 vaccine.

The rearrangement uses TRBV4-2 and TRBJ1-1; D gene ambiguous. V gave up 1 base and J gave up 1 base, with 10 bases separating them. The CDR3 covers 15 residues. Germline CDR1 and CDR2: LGHNA and YNFKEQ. This CDR3 reads CASSQAGEGNTEAFF. CDR3 sequence (DNA): TGTGCCAGCAGCCAAGCCGGGGAGGGGAACACTGAAGCTTTCTTT.

CDR3 in amino acids: CASSTHGQPQHF. The CDR3 DNA reads TGTGCCAGCAGTACGCATGGTCAGCCCCAGCATTTT. The V and J genes are TRBV12-3 or TRBV12-4 and TRBJ1-5; D unresolved. Trimming shortened V by 5 bases and J by 6 bases, and 8 bases separated the two germline ends. The CDR3 has 12 amino acids.

V is TRBV19 and J is TRBJ1-1; a weak D match, TRBD1 (6 bases). Germline V gene data show CDR1 as LNHDA and CDR2 as SQIVND (reference sequence). This CDR3 is 15 amino acids long. The ends were cut back, 4 bases at V and 6 bases at J, with 18 bases in the middle. CDR3 in amino acids: CASSTKQGGGAEAFF. As DNA, the CDR3 is TGTGCCAGTAGTACTAAACAGGGTGGGGGGGCTGAAGCTTTCTTT.

The chain employs TRBV18 and TRBJ1-1; 8 bases are shared with TRBD1. The CDR3 length is 15 residues. Losses at the gene ends were 2 bases for V and 1 base for J; bases not matched to a gene: 3. From germline, CDR1 is KGHSH and CDR2 LQKENI. Written as DNA, the CDR3 is TGTGCCAGCTCACCAACAGGGGGAAAGAACACTGAAGCTTTCTTT. Amino acid sequence: CASSPTGGKNTEAFF.

The chain is built from TRBV3-1 (or the pseudogene TRBV3-2) and TRBJ1-1; D may be TRBD1 (6 bases). CDR1 is LGHDT and CDR2 is YNNKEL in the germline V gene (reference sequence). The CDR3 is 15 residues long. V dropped 6 bases and J dropped 4 bases, with 18 bases sitting between them. CDR3 bases: TGTGCCAGCAGAAGGGGGTTAGAAGGGGGCACTGAAGCTTTCTTT. This gives the protein CASRRGLEGGTEAFF.

V is TRBV6-6 and J is TRBJ2-7; D is possibly TRBD1 (6 bases). The CDR3 runs to 16 residues. V gave up 6 bases and J gave up 2 bases, with 20 bases separating them. Germline CDR1 MNHNY, CDR2 SVGAGI (reference sequence). CDR3 protein: CASSDFQGLVTYEQYF. The CDR3 region has the DNA TGTGCCAGCAGCGACTTTCAGGGGCTCGTAACCTACGAGCAGTACTTC.

This clone was observed once. The chain joins TRBV7-9 to TRBJ1-3; 10 nucleotides align to TRBD1. The CDR3 consists of 14 residues. After removal of 4 bases from V and 7 bases from J, the junction contained 4 bases not matched to a gene. Germline CDR1 is SEHNR and CDR2 is FQNEAQ (reference sequence). CDR3 sequence: CASSSGTGENTIYF. The CDR3 region has the DNA TGTGCCAGCAGCTCCGGGACAGGGGAGAACACCATATATTTT.